This entry is about one T cell receptor (beta chain). The data belong to a study of blood T cell repertoires in COVID-19. Study summary: Sources were T cells, B-cell-depleted T cells, or PBMCs; the material itself was cDNA or gDNA.

Trimming shortened V by 6 bases and J by 4 bases, and 10 bases separated the two germline ends. Germline V gene data show CDR1 as MNHEY and CDR2 as SVGAGI. The length of the CDR3 is 13 residues. Sequencing was performed with immunoSEQ multiplex PCR; in TCRdb, only in-frame clones are kept and a portion is missing. Of roughly 230,000 clones listed, almost 85% are singletons. The sequence was collected from a man in his fifties or sixties with acute or convalescent COVID-19. The chain uses TRBV6-5 and TRBJ2-1; a possible D gene is TRBD2 (6 bases). Material for sequencing was peripheral blood. CDR3 DNA sequence: TGTGCCAGCAGGAGAGCGGGTTACAATGAGCAGTTCTTC. Protein sequence: CASRRAGYNEQFF.